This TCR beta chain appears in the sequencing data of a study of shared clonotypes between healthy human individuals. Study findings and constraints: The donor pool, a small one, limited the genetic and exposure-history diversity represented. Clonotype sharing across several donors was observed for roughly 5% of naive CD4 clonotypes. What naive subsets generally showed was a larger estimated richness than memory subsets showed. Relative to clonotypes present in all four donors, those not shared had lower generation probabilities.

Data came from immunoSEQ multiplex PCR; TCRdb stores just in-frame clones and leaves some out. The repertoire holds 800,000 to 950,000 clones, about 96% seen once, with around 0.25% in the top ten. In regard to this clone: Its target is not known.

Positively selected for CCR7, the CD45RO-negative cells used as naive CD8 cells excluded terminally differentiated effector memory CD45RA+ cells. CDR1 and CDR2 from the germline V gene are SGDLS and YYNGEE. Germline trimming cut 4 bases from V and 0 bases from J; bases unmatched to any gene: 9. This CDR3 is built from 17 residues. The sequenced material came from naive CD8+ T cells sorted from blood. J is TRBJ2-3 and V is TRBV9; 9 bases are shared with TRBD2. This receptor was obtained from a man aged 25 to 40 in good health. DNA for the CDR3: TGTGCCAGCAGCCCTCTAGCGGGGTCGATTAGCACAGATACGCAGTATTTT. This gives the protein CASSPLAGSISTDTQYF.